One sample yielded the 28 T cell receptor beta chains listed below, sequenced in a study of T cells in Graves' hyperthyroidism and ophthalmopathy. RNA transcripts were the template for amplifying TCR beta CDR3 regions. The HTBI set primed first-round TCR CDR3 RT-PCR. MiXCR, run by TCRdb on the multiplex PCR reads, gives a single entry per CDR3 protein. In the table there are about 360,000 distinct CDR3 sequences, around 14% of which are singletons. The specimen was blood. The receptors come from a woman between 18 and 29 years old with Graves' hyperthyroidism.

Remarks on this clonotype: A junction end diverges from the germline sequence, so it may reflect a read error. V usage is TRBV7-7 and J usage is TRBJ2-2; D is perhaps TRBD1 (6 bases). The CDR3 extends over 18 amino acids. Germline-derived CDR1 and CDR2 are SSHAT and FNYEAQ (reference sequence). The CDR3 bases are TGTGCTAGCAGCCTCTCGGGACACCCACCGGGGAACACCGGGGAGCTGTTTTTT. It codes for CASSLSGHPPGNTGELFF.

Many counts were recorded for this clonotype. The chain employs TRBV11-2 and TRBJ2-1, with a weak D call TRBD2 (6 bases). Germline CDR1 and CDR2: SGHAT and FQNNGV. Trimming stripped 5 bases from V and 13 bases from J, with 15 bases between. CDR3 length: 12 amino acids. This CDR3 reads CASSLPLAFQFF. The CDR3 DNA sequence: TGTGCCAGCAGCCTCCCACTAGCTTTTCAGTTCTTC.

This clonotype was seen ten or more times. CDR3 sequence (DNA): TGTGCCAGCAGCTTTAACGAGGTAGAAGCTTTCTTT. The encoded protein is CASSFNEVEAFF. The gene calls are TRBV5-8 and TRBJ1-1; unclear D gene. The CDR3 sequence is 12 residues long. From germline, CDR1 is SGHTS and CDR2 YDEGEE. The V gene lost 2 bases and the J gene lost 8 bases, with 10 bases spanning the gap.

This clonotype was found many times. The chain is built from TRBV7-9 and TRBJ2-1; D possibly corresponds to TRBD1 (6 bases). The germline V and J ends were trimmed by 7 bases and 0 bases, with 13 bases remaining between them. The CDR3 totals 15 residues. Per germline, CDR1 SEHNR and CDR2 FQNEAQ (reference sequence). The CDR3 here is CASTDRPGSYNEQFF. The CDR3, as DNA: TGTGCCAGCACCGACAGGCCCGGCTCCTACAATGAGCAGTTCTTC.

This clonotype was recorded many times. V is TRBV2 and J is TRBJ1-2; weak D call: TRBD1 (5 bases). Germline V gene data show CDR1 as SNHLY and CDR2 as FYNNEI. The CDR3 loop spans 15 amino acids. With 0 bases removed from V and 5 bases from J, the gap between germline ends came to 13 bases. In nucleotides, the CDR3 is TGTGCCAGCAGTGAAGCGCTCGGGGGGGAATATGGCTACACCTTC. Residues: CASSEALGGEYGYTF.

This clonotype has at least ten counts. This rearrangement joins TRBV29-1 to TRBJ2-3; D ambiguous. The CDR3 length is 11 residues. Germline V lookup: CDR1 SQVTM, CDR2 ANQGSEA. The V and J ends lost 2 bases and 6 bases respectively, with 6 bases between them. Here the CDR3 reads CSVESRDTQYF. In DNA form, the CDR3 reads TGCAGCGTTGAATCGAGGGATACGCAGTATTTT.

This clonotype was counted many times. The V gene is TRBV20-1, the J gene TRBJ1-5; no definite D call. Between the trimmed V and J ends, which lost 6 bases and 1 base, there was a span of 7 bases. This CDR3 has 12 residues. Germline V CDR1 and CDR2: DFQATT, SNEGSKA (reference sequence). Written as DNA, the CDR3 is TGCAGTGCCCGGTCGAGCAATCAGCCCCAGCATTTT. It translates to CSARSSNQPQHF.

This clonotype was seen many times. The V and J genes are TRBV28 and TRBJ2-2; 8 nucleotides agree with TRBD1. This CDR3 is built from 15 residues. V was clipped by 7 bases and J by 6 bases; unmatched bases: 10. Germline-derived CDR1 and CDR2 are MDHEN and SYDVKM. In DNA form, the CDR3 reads TGTGCCAGCATAATGGGACAGGAAGGCTCCGGGGAGCTGTTTTTT. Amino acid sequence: CASIMGQEGSGELFF.

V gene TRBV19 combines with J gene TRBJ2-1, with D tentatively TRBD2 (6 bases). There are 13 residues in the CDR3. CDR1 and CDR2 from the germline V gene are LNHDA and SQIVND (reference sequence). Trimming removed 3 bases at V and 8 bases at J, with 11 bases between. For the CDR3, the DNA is TGTGCCAGTAGTATTGGGGGGTCCGATGAGCAGTTCTTC. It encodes CASSIGGSDEQFF. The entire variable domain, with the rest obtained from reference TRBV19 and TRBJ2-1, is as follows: DGGITQSPKYLFRKEGQNVTLSCEQNLNHDAMYWYRQDPGQGLRLIYYSQIVNDFQKGDIAEGYSVSREKKESFPLTVTSAQKNPTAFYLCASSIGGSDEQFFGPGTRLTVL.

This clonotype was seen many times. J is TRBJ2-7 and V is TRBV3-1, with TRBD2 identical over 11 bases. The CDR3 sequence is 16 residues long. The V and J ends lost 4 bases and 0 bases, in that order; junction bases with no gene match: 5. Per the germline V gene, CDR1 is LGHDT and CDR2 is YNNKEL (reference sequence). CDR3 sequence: CASSRSGTSGSYEQYF. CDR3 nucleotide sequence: TGTGCCAGCAGCCGATCCGGGACTAGCGGCTCCTACGAGCAGTACTTC.

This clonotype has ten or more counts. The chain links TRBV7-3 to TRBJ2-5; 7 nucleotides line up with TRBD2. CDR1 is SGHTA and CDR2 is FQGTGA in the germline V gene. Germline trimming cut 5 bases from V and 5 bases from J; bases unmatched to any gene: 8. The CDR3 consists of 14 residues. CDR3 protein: CASSRSSGGETQYF. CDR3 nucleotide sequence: TGTGCCAGCAGCCGAAGCTCCGGGGGGGAGACCCAGTACTTC.

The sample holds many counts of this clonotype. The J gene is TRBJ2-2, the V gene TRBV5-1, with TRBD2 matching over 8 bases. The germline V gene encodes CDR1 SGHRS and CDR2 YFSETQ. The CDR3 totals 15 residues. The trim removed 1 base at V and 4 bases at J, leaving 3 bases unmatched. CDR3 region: CASSLTSGSTGELFF. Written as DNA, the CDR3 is TGCGCCAGCAGCTTGACTAGCGGTAGCACCGGGGAGCTGTTTTTT. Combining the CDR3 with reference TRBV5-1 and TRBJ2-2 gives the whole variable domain KAGVTQTPRYLIKTRGQQVTLSCSPISGHRSVSWYQQTPGQGLQFLFEYFSETQRNKGNFPGRFSGRQFSNSRSEMNVSTLELGDSALYLCASSLTSGSTGELFFGEGSRLTVL.

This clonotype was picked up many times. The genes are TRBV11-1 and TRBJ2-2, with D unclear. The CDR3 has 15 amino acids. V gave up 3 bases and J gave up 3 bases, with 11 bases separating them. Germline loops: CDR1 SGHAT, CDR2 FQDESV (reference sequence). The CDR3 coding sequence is TGTGCCAGCAGCTTTGGTGTACATCACACCGGGGAGCTGTTTTTT. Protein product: CASSFGVHHTGELFF. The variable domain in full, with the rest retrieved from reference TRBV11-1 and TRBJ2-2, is EAEVAQSPRYKITEKSQAVAFWCDPISGHATLYWYRQILGQGPELLVQFQDESVVDDSQLPKDRFSAERLKGVDSTLKIQPAELGDSAMYLCASSFGVHHTGELFFGEGSRLTVL.

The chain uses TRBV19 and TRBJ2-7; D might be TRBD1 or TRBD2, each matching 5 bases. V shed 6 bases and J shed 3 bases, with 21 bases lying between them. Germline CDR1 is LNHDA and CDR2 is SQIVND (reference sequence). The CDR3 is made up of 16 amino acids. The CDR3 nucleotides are TGTGCCAGTAGCTGGCAGGGACCGCCCGAAATCTACGAGCAGTACTTC. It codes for CASSWQGPPEIYEQYF.

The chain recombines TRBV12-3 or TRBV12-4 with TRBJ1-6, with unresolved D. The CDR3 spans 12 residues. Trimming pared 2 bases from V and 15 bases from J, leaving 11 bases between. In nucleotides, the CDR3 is TGTGCCAGCAGTTTATCCCCCCCGGGCCTCCACTTT. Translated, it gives CASSLSPPGLHF.

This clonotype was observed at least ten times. This CDR3 is CASSSEGGAYYGYTF. The CDR3 DNA follows: TGTGCCAGCAGCAGTGAGGGGGGCGCGTACTATGGCTACACCTTC. The V and J genes are TRBV2 and TRBJ1-2; the D gene is possibly TRBD1 (6 bases). CDR1 is SNHLY and CDR2 is FYNNEI in the germline V gene. The CDR3 covers 15 residues. Trimming left V 6 bases short and J 3 bases short, with 17 bases between.

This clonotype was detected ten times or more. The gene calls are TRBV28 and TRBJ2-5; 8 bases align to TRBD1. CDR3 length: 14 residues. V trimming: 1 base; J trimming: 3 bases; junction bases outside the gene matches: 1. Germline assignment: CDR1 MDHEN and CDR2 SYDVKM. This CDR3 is CASSLLQGEETQYF. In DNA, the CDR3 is TGTGCCAGCAGTTTATTACAGGGGGAAGAGACCCAGTACTTC. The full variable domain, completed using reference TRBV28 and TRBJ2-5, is DVKVTQSSRYLVKRTGEKVFLECVQDMDHENMFWYRQDPGLGLRLIYFSYDVKMKEKGDIPEGYSVSREKKERFSLILESASTNQTSMYLCASSLLQGEETQYFGPGTRLLVL.

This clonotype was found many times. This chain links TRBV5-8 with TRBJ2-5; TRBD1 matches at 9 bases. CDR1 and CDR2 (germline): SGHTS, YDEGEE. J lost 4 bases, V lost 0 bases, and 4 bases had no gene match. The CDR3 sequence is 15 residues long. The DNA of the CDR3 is TGTGCCAGCAGCTTGGAAGGGACAGGGATAGAGACCCAGTACTTC. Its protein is CASSLEGTGIETQYF.

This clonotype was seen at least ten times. Here the CDR3 reads CATSAQDRGPDTQYF. CDR3 bases: TGTGCCACCAGTGCCCAGGACAGGGGCCCAGATACGCAGTATTTT. This chain joins TRBV24-1 and TRBJ2-3; 9 nucleotides match TRBD1. After removal of 5 bases from V and 4 bases from J, the junction contained 6 bases not matched to a gene. Germline CDR1 and CDR2: KGHDR and SFDVKD. The CDR3 sequence is 15 residues long.

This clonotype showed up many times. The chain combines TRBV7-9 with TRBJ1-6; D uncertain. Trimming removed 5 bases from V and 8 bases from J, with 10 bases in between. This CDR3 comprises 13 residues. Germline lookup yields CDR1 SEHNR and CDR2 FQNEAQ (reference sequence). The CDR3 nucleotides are TGTGCCAGCAGCAGAGTACTTCATTCACCCCTCCACTTT. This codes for CASSRVLHSPLHF.

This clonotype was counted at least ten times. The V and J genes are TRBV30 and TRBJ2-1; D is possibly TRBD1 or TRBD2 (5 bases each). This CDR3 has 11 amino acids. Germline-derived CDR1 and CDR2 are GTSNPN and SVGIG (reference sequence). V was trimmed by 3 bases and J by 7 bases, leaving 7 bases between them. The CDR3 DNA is TGTGCCTGGAGCTGGGGGAATGAGCAGTTCTTC. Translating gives CAWSWGNEQFF.

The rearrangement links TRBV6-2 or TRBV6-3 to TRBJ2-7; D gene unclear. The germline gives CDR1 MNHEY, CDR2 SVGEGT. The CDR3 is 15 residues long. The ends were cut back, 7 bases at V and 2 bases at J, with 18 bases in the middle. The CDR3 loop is CASNPGQISPYEQYF. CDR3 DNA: TGTGCCAGCAACCCCGGGCAGATAAGCCCCTACGAGCAGTACTTC.

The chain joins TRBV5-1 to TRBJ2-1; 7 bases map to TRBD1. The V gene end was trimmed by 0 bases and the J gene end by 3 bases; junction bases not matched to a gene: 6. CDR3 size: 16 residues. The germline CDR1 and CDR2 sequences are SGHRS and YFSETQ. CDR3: CASSLAPGTVYNEQFF. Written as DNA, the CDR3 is TGCGCCAGCAGCTTGGCCCCGGGGACAGTCTACAATGAGCAGTTCTTC. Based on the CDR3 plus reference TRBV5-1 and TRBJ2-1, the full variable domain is KAGVTQTPRYLIKTRGQQVTLSCSPISGHRSVSWYQQTPGQGLQFLFEYFSETQRNKGNFPGRFSGRQFSNSRSEMNVSTLELGDSALYLCASSLAPGTVYNEQFFGPGTRLTVL.

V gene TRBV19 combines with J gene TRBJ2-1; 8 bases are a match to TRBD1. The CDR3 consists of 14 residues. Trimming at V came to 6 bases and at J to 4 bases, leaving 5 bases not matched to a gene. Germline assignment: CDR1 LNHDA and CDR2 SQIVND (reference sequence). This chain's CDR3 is CASRKDRVYNEQFF. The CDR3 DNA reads TGTGCCAGTAGGAAGGACAGGGTGTACAATGAGCAGTTCTTC.

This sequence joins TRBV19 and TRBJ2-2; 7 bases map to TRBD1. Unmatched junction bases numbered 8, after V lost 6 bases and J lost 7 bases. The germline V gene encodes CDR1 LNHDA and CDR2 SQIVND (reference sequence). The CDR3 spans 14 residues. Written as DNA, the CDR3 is TGTGCCAGTAGCCAGACAGGGTTGGACGGGGAGCTGTTTTTT. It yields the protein CASSQTGLDGELFF.

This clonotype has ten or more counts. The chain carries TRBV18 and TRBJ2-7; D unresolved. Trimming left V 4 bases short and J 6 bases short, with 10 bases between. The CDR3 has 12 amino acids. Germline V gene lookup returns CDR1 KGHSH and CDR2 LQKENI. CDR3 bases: TGTGCCAGCTCACATTATGACGGCGAGCAGTACTTC. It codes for CASSHYDGEQYF.

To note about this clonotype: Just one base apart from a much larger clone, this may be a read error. The CDR3 loop is CASLPGGFAEAFF. The CDR3 DNA reads as TGTGCCAGCTTACCAGGCGGGTTCGCTGAAGCTTTCTTT. The gene calls are TRBV18 and TRBJ1-1; D ambiguous. This CDR3 contains 13 residues. Germline CDR1 and CDR2: KGHSH and LQKENI.

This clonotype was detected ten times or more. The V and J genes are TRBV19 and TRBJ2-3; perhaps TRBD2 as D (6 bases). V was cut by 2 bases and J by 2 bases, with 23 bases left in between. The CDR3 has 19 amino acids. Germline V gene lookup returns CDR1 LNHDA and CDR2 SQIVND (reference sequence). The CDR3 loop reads CASSIYAGRWNPNTDTQYF. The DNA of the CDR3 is TGTGCCAGTAGTATATATGCGGGACGATGGAACCCCAACACAGATACGCAGTATTTT.